This T cell receptor (beta chain) comes out of a study of T cells in Graves' hyperthyroidism and ophthalmopathy. This clonotype was recorded many times. Patients aged 18 to 65 had newly diagnosed hyperthyroidism of under 2 months' duration. V lost 8 bases to trimming and J lost 6 bases, with 16 bases between them. The CDR3 has 13 amino acids. The investigators amplified TCR beta CDR3 regions from RNA transcripts. TCR CDR3 underwent first-round RT-PCR with the HTBI primer set. TCRdb analysed the multiplex PCR reads with MiXCR anew, one entry per CDR3 protein. Among hundreds of thousands of distinct CDR3 sequences listed, 14% were seen once.

Sample: blood. The chain links TRBV12-3 or TRBV12-4 to TRBJ1-1; D possibly corresponds to TRBD1 (6 bases). This sequence originates from a woman between 18 and 30 years old with Graves' hyperthyroidism. The DNA of the CDR3 is TGTGCCAGCGGCCCGGGAGGGGGGGCTGAAGCTTTCTTT. Translation gives CASGPGGGAEAFF.